This T cell receptor (beta chain) was identified during a study of T-cell memory formation after mild COVID-19. 5'RACE with constant-segment primers built TCRalpha and TCRbeta cDNA libraries with UMIs. TCRdb independently ran MiXCR on the 5' RACE reads; one entry per CDR3 protein. The sample gives approximately 580,000 distinct CDR3 sequences, roughly 21% of which show up once; 9.5% to 15% is in the top ten. Findings of the study overall: Later expanders leaned CD4+, whereas clones that contracted between day 15 and 85 were balanced CD4/CD8. Shrinking CD4+ clones resided mostly in CM and EM, and CD8+ ones in EMRA. In pre-infection memory, a portion of responding clones appeared, which suggested that cross-reactive memory joined.

Regarding this clonotype: Its matching antigen is unknown.

From germline, CDR1 is MNHEY and CDR2 SVGAGI. CDR3 size: 15 residues. J was trimmed by 3 bases and V by 6 bases; bases with no gene match: 5. This TCR derives from an adult woman who had mild COVID-19 (a few samples of this study predate the infection). Cell type and time point are not known. The chain links TRBV6-5 to TRBJ2-7, with TRBD2 matching 13 bases. Sequenced: PBMCs or a T cell subset sorted from them (not recorded which). The CDR3 bases are TGTGCCAGCAGACCCGGGACTAGCGGGATCTACGAGCAGTACTTC. Amino acid sequence: CASRPGTSGIYEQYF.